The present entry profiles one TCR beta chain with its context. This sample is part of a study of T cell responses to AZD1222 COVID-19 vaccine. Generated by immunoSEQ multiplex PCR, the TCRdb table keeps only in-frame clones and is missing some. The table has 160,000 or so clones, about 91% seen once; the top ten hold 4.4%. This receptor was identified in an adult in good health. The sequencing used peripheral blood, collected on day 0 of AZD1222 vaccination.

This CDR3 is CASSPRGSEQYF. CDR3 in DNA: TGCGCCAGCAGCCCCAGGGGGTCCGAGCAGTACTTC. This rearrangement joins TRBV5-1 to TRBJ2-7, with 7 positions matching TRBD1. Trimming removed 4 bases from V and 6 bases from J; junction bases left unmatched: 4. This CDR3 is built from 12 residues. The germline V gene has CDR1 SGHRS and CDR2 YFSETQ.